These T cell receptor beta chains were read from a single sample in a study of molecular identifiers for immune sequencing clone quantification. MiXCR was run by TCRdb on the PCR reads, yielding one entry per CDR3 protein. The sample records approximately 550,000 distinct CDR3 sequences, less than 30% being singletons. Sequencing was performed on naive CD8+ T cells from blood, with Jurkat cell RNA spiked in. The receptors were gathered from a human donor in good health. Some libraries in this study had Jurkat cell RNA spiked in. Both conserved end residues are part of each CDR3. D genes are given only for firm matches. Where a row states a size, it is once, few, many or the class of an expanded clone; other rows omit it.

v_call	d_call	j_call	clone_size	cdr3_aa	cdr3_nt
TRBV19	TRBD2	TRBJ2-7	many	CASSIASGSYEQYF	TGTGCCAGTAGTATAGCTAGCGGGAGCTACGAGCAGTACTTC
TRBV6-6	.	TRBJ2-3	.	CASSYLKAGMRLDTQYF	TGTGCCAGCAGTTACTTAAAGGCGGGAATGAGGCTAGATACGCAGTATTTT
TRBV7-9	.	TRBJ2-2	many	CASSLVGQRAGELFF	TGTGCCAGCAGCTTAGTCGGCCAGCGCGCCGGGGAGCTGTTTTTT
TRBV24-1	.	TRBJ1-5	.	CATSDVGGSNQPQHF	TGTGCCACCAGTGATGTCGGTGGGAGCAATCAGCCCCAGCATTTT
TRBV6-2/TRBV6-3	TRBD2	TRBJ2-2	.	CASSYVVAGINTGELFF	TGTGCCAGCAGTTACGTGGTAGCGGGCATTAACACCGGGGAGCTGTTTTTT
TRBV4-1	.	TRBJ1-1	many	CASSQDYSMNTEAFF	TGCGCCAGCAGCCAAGATTACAGCATGAACACTGAAGCTTTCTTT
TRBV5-1	.	TRBJ2-7	.	CASRGESSYEQYF	TGCGCCAGTCGCGGGGAGAGCTCCTACGAGCAGTACTTC
TRBV5-1	.	TRBJ2-7	many	CASSLFSGMIYEQYF	TGCGCCAGCAGCTTGTTCTCCGGGATGATCTACGAGCAGTACTTC
TRBV5-4	TRBD1	TRBJ2-2	.	CASSLLWVGTENTGELFF	TGTGCCAGCAGCTTGTTATGGGTCGGGACAGAGAACACCGGGGAGCTGTTTTTT
TRBV6-1	TRBD2	TRBJ2-7	.	CASSEQLAGVSQYEQYF	TGTGCCAGCAGTGAACAACTAGCGGGAGTTTCCCAATACGAGCAGTACTTC